The rows below give T cell receptor beta chains drawn from one sample of a study of shared clonotypes between healthy human individuals. Generated by immunoSEQ multiplex PCR, the TCRdb table keeps only in-frame clones and is missing some. This table holds about 560,000 clones, about 80% found once. The sequencing input was PBMCs. All receptors derive from a woman aged 40 to 55 in good health. Some clones in this sample may be carry-over from other donors' samples. CDR3s include the opening cysteine and the closing phenylalanine or tryptophan. The D gene is left open where the match is weak. Not all rows give a size; the values are once, few, many and, for expanded clones, a class.

TRBV6-5	-	-	TRBJ2-1	TGTGCCAGCAGTTACGACGGGGCGTCCTACAATGAGCAGTTCTTC	CASSYDGASYNEQFF
TRBV7-2	-	-	TRBJ2-3	TGTGCCAGCAGCCCCTTGACTAGCACAGATACGCAGTATTTT	CASSPLTSTDTQYF
TRBV28	-	-	TRBJ1-2	TGTGCCAGCACTCCCTGGCAGGGAAGTAACTATGGCTACACCTTC	CASTPWQGSNYGYTF
TRBV7-6	-	-	TRBJ1-3	TGTGCCAGCAGCCCTCCGGGGGCCAACTCTGGAAACACCATATATTTT	CASSPPGANSGNTIYF
TRBV29-1	TRBD2	-	TRBJ2-7	TGCAGCGCTGGACTAGCGGGGCTTTCCTACGAGCAGTACTTC	CSAGLAGLSYEQYF
TRBV30	TRBD1	-	TRBJ1-1	TGTGCCTGGAGGGGACAGGGGGCAGCCACTGAAGCTTTCTTT	CAWRGQGAATEAFF
TRBV4-3	-	-	TRBJ2-7	TGCGCCAGCAGCCAAGATTGGGTGGGACAAAACTACGAGCAGTACTTC	CASSQDWVGQNYEQYF
TRBV5-1	TRBD1	-	TRBJ1-1	TGCGCCAGCAGCTCCGGGACAGGGGTCTTGAACACTGAAGCTTTCTTT	CASSSGTGVLNTEAFF
TRBV7-2	-	-	TRBJ1-1	TGTGCCAGCATCATACTCCTGGCCCAGTCGAACACTGAAGCTTTCTTT	CASIILLAQSNTEAFF
TRBV18	-	-	TRBJ1-1	TGTGCCAGCTCCCCCGACATTCAGTTTGAAGCTTTCTTT	CASSPDIQFEAFF
TRBV7-9	-	-	TRBJ2-6	TGTGCCAGCAGCTTGGTGTGGGGGCGTGGGGCCAACGTCCTGACTTTC	CASSLVWGRGANVLTF
TRBV15	TRBD1	-	TRBJ2-1	TGTGCCATCAGACCCGGGACAGGGGGCAATGAGCAGTTCTTC	CAIRPGTGGNEQFF
TRBV29-1	-	-	TRBJ2-1	TGCAGCGCCCTGGCCATGGGCAATGAGCAGTTCTTC	CSALAMGNEQFF
TRBV9	TRBD1	once	TRBJ1-2	TGTGCCAGCAGCGACCGACAGGGGGCCTATGGCTACACCTTC	CASSDRQGAYGYTF
TRBV30	-	-	TRBJ1-1	TGTGCCTGGAAAGGACGCCTGAACACTGAAGCTTTCTTT	CAWKGRLNTEAFF
TRBV10-1	TRBD1	-	TRBJ1-5	TGCGCCAGCAGACAGACAGGGGAGGAGAGCAATCAGCCCCAGCATTTT	CASRQTGEESNQPQHF
TRBV2	-	-	TRBJ1-1	TGTGCCAGCATGCGGGATTTAGCTTTCTTT	CASMRDLAFF
TRBV5-4	TRBD2	-	TRBJ2-1	TGTGCCAGCAGCTCAACACTAGCGGGACAATGGAATTCCTACAATGAGCAGTTCTTC	CASSSTLAGQWNSYNEQFF
TRBV27	TRBD2	once	TRBJ2-7	TGTGCCAGCAGTTTAGGACTAGCGGGAGCAAACGAGCAGTACTTC	CASSLGLAGANEQYF
TRBV5-5	-	-	TRBJ2-7	TGTGCCAGCAGCTTGGTTTTGGACGGCAAGATAGGGGGGCAGTACTTC	CASSLVLDGKIGGQYF
TRBV2	-	-	TRBJ2-2	TGTGCCAGCATGAGGCTAGCAGCCGGGGAGCTGTTTTTT	CASMRLAAGELFF
TRBV5-1	TRBD1	-	TRBJ2-7	TGCGCCAGCAGCCCAAGACAGGGGGTTTCCTACGAGCAGTACTTC	CASSPRQGVSYEQYF
TRBV28	-	-	TRBJ1-5	TGTGCCAGCAGCGCTCCGGGACACCAATACTACCAGCCCCAGCATTTT	CASSAPGHQYYQPQHF
TRBV30	-	once	TRBJ1-5	TGTGCCTGGAGTACAGTCAGCAATCAGCCCCAGCATTTT	CAWSTVSNQPQHF
TRBV30	-	-	TRBJ2-1	TGTGCCTGTAAGACTAGTTGGGAGTTCTTC	CACKTSWEFF
TRBV2	TRBD2	many	TRBJ2-1	TGTGCCAGCAGTCGCCGCCGGGACAACCTATTTAGCGGGAGGGGCGCTGAGCAGTTCTTC	CASSRRRDNLFSGRGAEQFF